This TCR beta chain was sequenced for a study of Ad26.COV2.S vaccination and SARS-CoV-2 variants. Study-level background: Doses of Ad26.COV2.S were injected into muscle once or twice, 56 days apart. Findings of the study overall: People given the vaccine had a wider spike-specific TCR breadth than placebo recipients did.

The CDR3 extends over 15 amino acids. Germline assignment: CDR1 SEHNR and CDR2 FQNEAQ (reference sequence). With 5 bases clipped from V and 4 bases from J, the junction kept 7 bases outside the gene matches. Here immunoSEQ multiplex PCR was the method, and the copy in TCRdb shows in-frame clones only, minus some. The sample yields some 340,000 clones, around 83% seen once. A single count supports this clone. The antigen is undetermined. Treatment specified: about 20 received Ad26.COV2.S at low or high dose, single or two shots; about 5 received placebo; per-sample allocation not given. Sampling took place 63 days after the first vaccine or placebo injection.

The specimen was peripheral blood, collected in a trial of Ad26.COV2.S vaccine versus placebo. The chain carries TRBV7-9 and TRBJ1-4; 7 nucleotides agree with TRBD1. The receptor was isolated from a person between 18 and 60 years old who received the Ad26.COV2.S COVID-19 vaccine or a placebo. This chain's CDR3 is CASSTYRGNNEKLFF. DNA for the CDR3: TGTGCCAGCAGCACCTACAGGGGCAATAATGAAAAACTGTTTTTT.